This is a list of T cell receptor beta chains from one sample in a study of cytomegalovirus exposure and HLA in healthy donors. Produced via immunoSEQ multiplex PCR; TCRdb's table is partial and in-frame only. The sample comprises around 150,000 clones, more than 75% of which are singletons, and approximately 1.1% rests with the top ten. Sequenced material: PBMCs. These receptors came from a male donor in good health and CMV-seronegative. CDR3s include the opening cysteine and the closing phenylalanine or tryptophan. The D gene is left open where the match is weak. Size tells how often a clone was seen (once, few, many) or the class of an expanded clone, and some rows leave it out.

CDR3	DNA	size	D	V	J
CASSASGVPWNEQFF	TGTGCCAGCAGCGCGAGCGGGGTCCCCTGGAATGAGCAGTTCTTC	once	TRBD2	TRBV9	TRBJ2-1
CSSSPGGLTYEQYF	TGTTCCAGCAGCCCAGGGGGCTTAACCTACGAGCAGTACTTC	-	TRBD1	TRBV7-9	TRBJ2-7
CASSQRQDSPLHF	TGCGCCAGCAGCCAAAGACAGGATTCACCCCTCCACTTT	few	-	TRBV4-3	TRBJ1-6
CASSASWGGISGELFF	TGTGCCAGCAGTGCCTCTTGGGGGGGTATCAGCGGGGAGCTGTTTTTT	-	TRBD2	TRBV6-1	TRBJ2-2
CASSPGTEINSPLHF	TGTGCCAGCAGCCCCGGGACAGAAATTAATTCACCCCTCCACTTT	-	TRBD1	TRBV2	TRBJ1-6
CATRGDTEAFF	TGTGCCACTCGGGGGGACACTGAAGCTTTCTTT	-	-	TRBV10-3	TRBJ1-1
CASSLAPTGGIGQPQHF	TGTGCCAGCAGCTTAGCGCCAACAGGGGGCATCGGGCAGCCCCAGCATTTT	once	TRBD1	TRBV7-2	TRBJ1-5
CASSLDRDRGREGEAFF	TGTGCCAGCAGCTTGGACCGGGACAGGGGAAGGGAGGGAGAAGCTTTCTTT	-	TRBD1	TRBV5-6	TRBJ1-1
CASSSYGGNEQFF	TGTGCCAGCAGTTCTTATGGGGGGAATGAGCAGTTCTTC	-	-	TRBV7-3	TRBJ2-1
CASSGSQGLISEAFF	TGTGCCAGCAGTGGTTCTCAGGGGCTGATCTCTGAAGCTTTCTTT	-	-	TRBV25-1	TRBJ1-1
CASIRRAYSPLHF	TGTGCCAGCATCCGCAGGGCGTATTCACCCCTCCACTTT	-	-	TRBV2	TRBJ1-6
CASSINMNTEAFF	TGTGCCAGTAGTATAAACATGAACACTGAAGCTTTCTTT	few	-	TRBV19	TRBJ1-1
CASSIDRRNTGELFF	TGTGCTAGCAGCATTGACAGGAGAAACACCGGGGAGCTGTTTTTT	-	-	TRBV7-7	TRBJ2-2
CASITGGQETQYF	TGTGCCAGCATAACAGGGGGCCAAGAGACCCAGTACTTC	-	TRBD1	TRBV2	TRBJ2-5
CAWIVGTGELFF	TGTGCCTGGATTGTCGGTACCGGGGAGCTGTTTTTT	-	-	TRBV30	TRBJ2-2
CASSYSGGGSYEQYF	TGTGCCAGCAGTTACTCCGGGGGAGGCTCCTACGAGCAGTACTTC	once	-	TRBV6-5	TRBJ2-7